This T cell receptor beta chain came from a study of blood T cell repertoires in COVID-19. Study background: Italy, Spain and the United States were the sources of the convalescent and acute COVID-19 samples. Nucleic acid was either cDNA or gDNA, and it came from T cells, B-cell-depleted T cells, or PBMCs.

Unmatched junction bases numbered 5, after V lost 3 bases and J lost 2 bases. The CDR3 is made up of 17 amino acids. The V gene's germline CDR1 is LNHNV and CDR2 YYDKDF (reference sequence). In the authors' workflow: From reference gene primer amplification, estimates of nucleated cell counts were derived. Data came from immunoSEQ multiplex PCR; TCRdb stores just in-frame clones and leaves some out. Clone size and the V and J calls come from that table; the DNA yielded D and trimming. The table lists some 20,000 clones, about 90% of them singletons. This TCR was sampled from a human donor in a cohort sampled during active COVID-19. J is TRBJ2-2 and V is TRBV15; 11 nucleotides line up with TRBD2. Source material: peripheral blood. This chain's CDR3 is CATSSFLAGGNTGELFF. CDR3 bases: TGTGCCACCAGCAGCTTTCTAGCGGGGGGTAACACCGGGGAGCTGTTTTTT.